The rows below give T cell receptor beta chains drawn from one sample of a study of cytomegalovirus exposure and HLA in healthy donors. Method: immunoSEQ multiplex PCR; TCRdb's copy keeps in-frame clones and lacks some. The sample carries some 89,000 clones, less than 85% recorded once. Source material: PBMCs. The receptors stem from a man aged 40-49 years in good health and CMV-seropositive. CDR3s include the opening cysteine and the closing phenylalanine or tryptophan. D genes are given only for firm matches. Only part of the rows carry a size: once, few, many, or a class if the clone is expanded.

V	size	J	D	CDR3	DNA
TRBV15	-	TRBJ2-1	TRBD2	CATSIGGGSSYNEQFF	TGTGCCACCAGCATTGGTGGCGGGAGCTCCTACAATGAGCAGTTCTTC
TRBV6-1	once	TRBJ1-3	-	CASRTGFSGNTIYF	TGTGCCAGCAGGACAGGCTTCTCTGGAAACACCATATATTTT
TRBV5-1	-	TRBJ2-3	-	CASSLGRVRVLSTDTQYF	TGCGCCAGCAGCCTGGGACGTGTGCGGGTTCTAAGCACAGATACGCAGTATTTT
TRBV7-2	-	TRBJ2-3	-	CASSPGGGRLPYTQYF	TGTGCCAGCAGCCCAGGCGGCGGGCGACTACCATATACGCAGTATTTT
TRBV7-9	-	TRBJ2-3	TRBD2	CSSSPFSGSPDTQYF	TGTTCCAGCAGCCCCTTTAGCGGGAGCCCCGATACGCAGTATTTT
TRBV4-2	-	TRBJ2-3	-	CASSQESSSALVDTQYF	TGTGCCAGCAGCCAAGAGTCGTCTAGCGCCCTGGTAGATACGCAGTATTTT
TRBV5-4	-	TRBJ1-2	-	CASSFEGERGGYTF	TGTGCCAGCAGCTTCGAGGGGGAGCGGGGTGGCTACACCTTC
TRBV5-1	-	TRBJ2-3	-	CASSLAGADTQYF	TGCGCCAGCAGCTTGGCCGGTGCAGATACGCAGTATTTT
TRBV11-3	-	TRBJ2-2	TRBD2	CASSPGLAGGTGELFF	TGTGCCAGCAGCCCAGGTCTAGCGGGTGGGACCGGGGAGCTGTTTTTT
TRBV27	-	TRBJ2-1	TRBD2	CASSPDRTSGRSNEQFF	TGTGCCAGCAGTCCCGACCGGACTAGCGGGAGAAGCAATGAGCAGTTCTTC
TRBV6-5	-	TRBJ2-2	TRBD1	CASSYGQGVGELFF	TGTGCCAGCAGCTATGGACAGGGCGTAGGGGAGCTGTTTTTT
TRBV5-1	-	TRBJ2-7	TRBD2	CASSGDPTSGRLYEQYF	TGCGCCAGCAGCGGAGACCCGACTAGCGGAAGACTCTACGAGCAGTACTTC
TRBV9	-	TRBJ1-6	-	CASSPVGSYNSPLHF	TGTGCCAGCAGCCCCGTCGGGTCCTATAATTCACCCCTCCACTTT
TRBV7-9	-	TRBJ2-5	TRBD1	CASSEDRGQPRGETQYF	TGTGCCAGCAGCGAGGACAGGGGGCAACCCCGTGGGGAGACCCAGTACTTC
TRBV5-4	-	TRBJ2-3	-	CASSLNSRSTDTQYF	TGTGCCAGCAGCTTGAACTCCCGGAGCACAGATACGCAGTATTTT
TRBV13	-	TRBJ2-3	TRBD1	CASSLEYGGTGDTDTQYF	TGTGCCAGCAGCTTAGAGTATGGCGGCACAGGGGACACAGATACGCAGTATTTT
TRBV18	-	TRBJ2-7	TRBD2	CASSPGTSGGEQYF	TGTGCCAGCTCACCCGGGACTAGCGGGGGTGAGCAGTACTTC
TRBV7-9	-	TRBJ1-6	-	CASSPPSSYNSPLHF	TGTGCCAGCAGCCCCCCTAGCTCCTATAATTCACCCCTCCACTTT
TRBV28	-	TRBJ2-7	TRBD2	CASSPSGRASYEQYF	TGTGCCAGCAGTCCTAGCGGGAGGGCTTCCTACGAGCAGTACTTC
TRBV27	-	TRBJ2-1	-	CASSLTKSAEQFF	TGTGCCAGCAGTCTGACTAAGTCGGCTGAGCAGTTCTTC
TRBV5-4	-	TRBJ1-2	-	CASSLSFPREGYTF	TGTGCCAGCAGCTTGTCCTTCCCGAGAGAAGGCTACACCTTC
TRBV5-1	-	TRBJ2-5	TRBD2	CASSLLTSSPSETQYF	TGCGCCAGCAGCTTACTGACTAGCTCTCCGTCCGAGACCCAGTACTTC
TRBV2	-	TRBJ1-1	TRBD1	CASSLVGGGEAFF	TGTGCCAGCAGCCTCGTAGGGGGCGGTGAAGCTTTCTTT
TRBV6-6	-	TRBJ2-3	-	CASSPWVGATDTQYF	TGTGCCAGCAGTCCGTGGGTGGGGGCCACAGATACGCAGTATTTT
TRBV6-1	-	TRBJ2-1	-	CASSEVIQIVSYNEQFF	TGTGCCAGCAGTGAAGTTATCCAGATCGTCTCCTACAATGAGCAGTTCTTC
TRBV4-1	-	TRBJ1-1	-	CASSQDYDTEAFF	TGCGCCAGCAGCCAAGATTATGACACTGAAGCTTTCTTT
TRBV6-5	-	TRBJ2-7	TRBD1	CASSTRQGSYEQYF	TGTGCCAGCAGTACCCGACAGGGCTCCTACGAGCAGTACTTC